One and the same sample provided the 10 T cell receptor beta chains below, sequenced in a study of OX40 agonist ivuxolimab in advanced cancers. This table comes from immunoSEQ multiplex PCR, and its TCRdb copy is limited to in-frame clones, with some not included. The table includes about 90,000 clones, roughly 91% detected once. The material was CD4+ or CD8+ T cells sorted from blood, obtained in a trial of the OX40 agonist ivuxolimab. All receptors come from an adult with an advanced solid tumor such as melanoma, head and neck, liver or kidney cancer.

The rearrangement links TRBV21-1 to TRBJ1-1; TRBD1, the table's D call, lacks a check against the DNA. TRBV21-1 is a pseudogene. The CDR3 loop spans 14 amino acids. CDR3 in DNA: TGTGCCAGCAGCAAAGCTGGCAGAAACACTGAAGCTTTCTTT. Residues: CASSKAGRNTEAFF.

This clone was seen a single time. This rearrangement joins TRBV25-1 to TRBJ2-1; D unresolved. The CDR3 loop spans 13 amino acids. The V end lost 3 bases, the J end lost 8 bases, and 11 bases lay between the germline ends. Germline V gene data show CDR1 as MGHDK and CDR2 as SYGVNS. The CDR3 nucleotides are TGTGCCAGCAGTGACCTCGGTCGGGATGAGCAGTTCTTC. It codes for CASSDLGRDEQFF.

V gene TRBV10-3 combines with J gene TRBJ2-1, with 9 bases aligning to TRBD2. V trimming: 6 bases; J trimming: 1 base; junction bases outside the gene matches: 7. This CDR3 has 16 amino acids. Per germline, CDR1 ENHRY and CDR2 SYGVKD. CDR3 amino acids: CAISGIAGESYNEQFF. The CDR3 coding sequence is TGTGCCATCAGCGGCATAGCGGGAGAATCCTACAATGAGCAGTTCTTC.

The chain couples TRBV7-2 to TRBJ2-1, with D uncertain. CDR1 is SGHTA and CDR2 is FQGNSA in the germline V gene. CDR3 length: 11 amino acids. Trimming cost V 1 base and J 7 bases, with 2 bases left between them. The DNA for the CDR3 is TGTGCCAGCAGCTTAGGGAATGAGCAGTTCTTC. Translating it yields CASSLGNEQFF.

This clone was observed a handful of times. This chain uses TRBV11-1 with TRBJ2-5; tentatively, D is TRBD1 (6 bases). CDR1 is SGHAT, CDR2 FQDESV, per germline (reference sequence). This CDR3 has 14 residues. The ends were cut back, 5 bases at V and 0 bases at J, with 10 bases in the middle. The CDR3 sequence is CASSKGQYQETQYF. In DNA form, the CDR3 reads TGTGCCAGCAGCAAAGGACAGTACCAAGAGACCCAGTACTTC. Using reference TRBV11-1 and TRBJ2-5 for the parts outside the CDR3, the full variable domain is EAEVAQSPRYKITEKSQAVAFWCDPISGHATLYWYRQILGQGPELLVQFQDESVVDDSQLPKDRFSAERLKGVDSTLKIQPAELGDSAMYLCASSKGQYQETQYFGPGTRLLVL.

The chain joins TRBV10-3 to TRBJ1-5, with TRBD1 matching over 10 bases. CDR1 ENHRY and CDR2 SYGVKD come from the germline V gene. The CDR3 length is 15 residues. The trim removed 6 bases at V and 4 bases at J, leaving 6 bases unmatched. This CDR3 is CAISIRQGANQPQHF. The CDR3 DNA reads as TGTGCCATCAGCATAAGACAGGGGGCGAATCAGCCCCAGCATTTT.

As DNA, the CDR3 is TGTGCCAGCAGCCAAGGAGGATCCACAGATACGCAGTATTTT. Protein product: CASSQGGSTDTQYF. The V and J genes are TRBV4-2 and TRBJ2-3; D gene ambiguous. Trimming pared 1 base from V and 2 bases from J, leaving 7 bases between. The CDR3 contains 14 residues. Per germline, CDR1 LGHNA and CDR2 YNFKEQ.

The chain uses TRBV6-5 and TRBJ1-5; perhaps TRBD1 as D (5 bases). CDR3 length equals 14 residues. Trimming removed 7 bases at V and 2 bases at J, with 12 bases between. The germline V gene encodes CDR1 MNHEY and CDR2 SVGAGI. CDR3 residues: CASKQQEGNQPQHF. The DNA of the CDR3 is TGTGCCAGCAAACAACAGGAGGGCAATCAGCCCCAGCATTTT.

This chain uses TRBV4-1 with TRBJ2-5; the match to TRBD1 covers 8 bases. The junction had 8 bases not matched to a gene; V was cut back by 4 bases and J by 1 base. Per the germline V gene, CDR1 is MGHRA and CDR2 is YSYEKL. This CDR3 is 16 amino acids long. In DNA, the CDR3 is TGCGCCAGCAGCCCCCAGGGGGCCGCTCCCCAAGAGACCCAGTACTTC. This encodes CASSPQGAAPQETQYF.

The chain links TRBV7-9 to TRBJ2-1; TRBD1 is a possible D gene (5 bases). Trimming stripped 1 base from V and 7 bases from J, with 20 bases between. CDR1 is SEHNR and CDR2 is FQNEAQ in the germline V gene (reference sequence). The CDR3 runs 17 residues. The CDR3 nucleotides read TGTGCCAGCAGCTTAGTGCCCTCAGGGAATAGTGGTAATGAGCAGTTCTTC. Its protein is CASSLVPSGNSGNEQFF.